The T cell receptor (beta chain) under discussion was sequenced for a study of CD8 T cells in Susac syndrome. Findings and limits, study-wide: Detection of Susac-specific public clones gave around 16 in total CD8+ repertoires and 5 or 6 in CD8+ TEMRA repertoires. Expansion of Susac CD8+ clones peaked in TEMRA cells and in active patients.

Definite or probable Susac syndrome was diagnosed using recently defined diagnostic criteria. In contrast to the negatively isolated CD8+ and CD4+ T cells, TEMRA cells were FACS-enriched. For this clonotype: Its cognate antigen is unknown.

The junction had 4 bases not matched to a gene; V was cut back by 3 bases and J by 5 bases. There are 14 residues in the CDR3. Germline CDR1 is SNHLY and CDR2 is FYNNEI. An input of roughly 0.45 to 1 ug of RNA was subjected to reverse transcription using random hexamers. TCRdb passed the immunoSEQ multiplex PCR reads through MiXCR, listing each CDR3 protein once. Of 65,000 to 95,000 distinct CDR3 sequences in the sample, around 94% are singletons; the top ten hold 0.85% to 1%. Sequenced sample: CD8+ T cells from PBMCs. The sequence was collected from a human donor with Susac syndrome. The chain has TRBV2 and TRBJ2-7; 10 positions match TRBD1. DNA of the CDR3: TGTGCCAGCAGTGAGGGGACAGGGGTCCACGAGCAGTACTTC. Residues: CASSEGTGVHEQYF.